The following is a T cell receptor (beta chain) sequence with its context. Its antigen is still unknown. Trimming pared 5 bases from V and 5 bases from J, leaving 15 bases between. CDR3 size: 13 residues. Germline CDR1 is DFQATT and CDR2 is SNEGSKA (reference sequence). The data are from a study of Graves' ophthalmopathy and Graves' hyperthyroidism. General study results and limits: Blood contained most expanded thyroid clonotypes exceeding 0.001 frequency.

Other autoimmune disease, uncontrolled infection, pregnancy and lactation led to exclusion. RNA served as the template for amplifying TCR beta CDR3 regions. RT-PCR with HTBI primers came first, then second-round multiplex PCR. MiXCR, applied by TCRdb to the multiplex PCR reads, yields one record per CDR3 protein. The sample lists 900,000 to 1,200,000 distinct CDR3 sequences, 35% to 40% occurring once. The J gene is TRBJ2-5, the V gene TRBV20-1; D possibly corresponds to TRBD1 (5 bases). The specimen sequenced was peripheral blood or thyroid tissue (not recorded which). The TCR originated in an adult man with Graves' hyperthyroidism. CDR3 protein: CSAVQGRTETQYF. The CDR3 DNA sequence: TGCAGTGCTGTGCAGGGCCGGACGGAGACCCAGTACTTC.